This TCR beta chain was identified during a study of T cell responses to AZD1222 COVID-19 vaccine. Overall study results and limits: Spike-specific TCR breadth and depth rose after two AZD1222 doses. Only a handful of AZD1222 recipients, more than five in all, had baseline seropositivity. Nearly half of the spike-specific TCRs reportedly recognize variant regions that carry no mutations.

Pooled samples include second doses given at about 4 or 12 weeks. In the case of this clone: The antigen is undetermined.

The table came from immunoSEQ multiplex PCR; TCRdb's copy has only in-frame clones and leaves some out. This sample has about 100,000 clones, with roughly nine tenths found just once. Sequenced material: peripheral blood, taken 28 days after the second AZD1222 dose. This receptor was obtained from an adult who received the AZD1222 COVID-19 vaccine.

DNA for the CDR3: TGTGCCAGCAGTGCGGGAGTAGGTGAGCAGTACTTC. This translates into CASSAGVGEQYF. This chain uses TRBV6-2 or TRBV6-3 with TRBJ2-7; 7 bases are a match to TRBD2. The ends lost 5 bases at V and 7 bases at J; junction bases unmatched: 5. Germline V gene lookup returns CDR1 MNHEY and CDR2 SVGEGT. This CDR3 contains 12 residues.